These 5 T cell receptor beta chains share one sample of origin, sequenced in a study of cytomegalovirus exposure and HLA in healthy donors. PCR was performed using 60 Vbeta and 13 Jbeta primers. Repertoires were generated with immunoSEQ multiplex PCR, while TCRdb's copy carries only in-frame clones and drops some. The sample yields about 160,000 clones, 65% to 85% seen once. Sequencing was performed on PBMCs. Receptors originate from a man aged 40-49 years in good health and CMV-seropositive.

The V gene is TRBV7-2, the J gene TRBJ1-3; no definite D call. V dropped 1 base and J dropped 10 bases, with 8 bases sitting between them. The germline CDR1 and CDR2 sequences are SGHTA and FQGNSA. This CDR3 is 12 amino acids long. DNA of the CDR3: TGTGCCAGCAGCTTAGAAGGAGGGACCATATATTTT. It encodes CASSLEGGTIYF.

The CDR3 DNA sequence: TGTGCCATGGGAGCGGGGGGGCCGGCAGATACGCAGTATTTT. Amino acid sequence: CAMGAGGPADTQYF. The rearrangement joins TRBV10-3 to TRBJ2-3; 10 bases line up with TRBD2. CDR3 length: 14 residues. V shed 9 bases, J shed 4 bases, and the junction held 7 bases outside the gene matches. Germline assignment: CDR1 ENHRY and CDR2 SYGVKD.

This clone was observed a handful of times. The chain links TRBV27 to TRBJ2-7, with 7 nucleotides matching TRBD2. The germline V gene has CDR1 MNHEY and CDR2 SMNVEV (reference sequence). This CDR3 contains 15 residues. The V and J ends lost 1 base and 5 bases, in that order; junction bases with no gene match: 8. The CDR3 region has the DNA TGTGCCAGCAGTTTATTGGGAGGGAGCGCGGACGAGCAGTACTTC. Encoded protein: CASSLLGGSADEQYF.

The CDR3 DNA follows: TGTGCCAGCAGTAACAGGGGGCAGGACTATGGCTACACCTTC. It specifies CASSNRGQDYGYTF. This chain uses TRBV6-5 with TRBJ1-2, with 9 bases matching TRBD1. Germline CDR1 reads MNHEY; CDR2 reads SVGAGI. The CDR3 extends over 14 amino acids. J was trimmed by 3 bases and V by 5 bases; bases with no gene match: 4.

The rearrangement uses TRBV7-2 and TRBJ2-3; D is perhaps TRBD1 (5 bases). Trimming pared 1 base from V and 5 bases from J, leaving 10 bases between. The CDR3 sequence is 14 residues long. Per the germline V gene, CDR1 is SGHTA and CDR2 is FQGNSA. Here the CDR3 reads CASSLGARGDTQYF. The CDR3 bases are TGTGCCAGCAGCTTAGGTGCTAGGGGAGATACGCAGTATTTT.